These 28 T cell receptor beta chains were all obtained from the same sample, sequenced in a study of vaccination and CD4 T cells after COVID-19. The treatment here: 10-day PBMC culture with coronavirus spike peptide pools or control peptides (ViraFEST assay). These receptors' antigens are unknown. An Oncomine TCR Beta short-read assay was used to sequence the DNA from cultured CD4+ T cells. TCRdb itself ran the PCR reads through MiXCR, one entry per CDR3 protein. The table records about 18,000 distinct CDR3 sequences, roughly half of them present only once. Input material: CD4+ T cells from blood, cultured in vitro. These receptors all come from a human donor who had recovered from COVID-19.

This clonotype was detected only a few times. V gene TRBV6-1 combines with J gene TRBJ1-6; the D gene is possibly TRBD1 (5 bases). This CDR3 contains 15 residues. Germline lookup yields CDR1 MNHNS and CDR2 SASEGT. Deletions cut 6 bases from V and 6 bases from J, with 15 bases between. DNA of the CDR3: TGTGCCAGCAGACCCACAGGAGCTTCTAATTCACCCCTCCACTTT. It encodes CASRPTGASNSPLHF.

CDR3 region: CASSLGPGLTQYF. The CDR3 DNA is TGTGCCAGCAGTTTAGGTCCAGGGCTGACCCAGTACTTC. The chain combines TRBV27 with TRBJ2-5, with D maybe TRBD1 (5 bases). Germline V lookup: CDR1 MNHEY, CDR2 SMNVEV (reference sequence). CDR3 length equals 13 residues. Trimming stripped 2 bases from V and 7 bases from J, with 11 bases between.

CDR3 sequence (DNA): TGCGCCAGCAGACCGGGCCGGGACACCGGGGAGCTGTTTTTT. Translating it yields CASRPGRDTGELFF. The gene calls are TRBV4-3 and TRBJ2-2, with D unclear. The germline CDR1 and CDR2 sequences are LGHNA and YSLEER. This CDR3 has 14 residues. V was shortened by 6 bases and J by 3 bases, with 11 bases between the two germline ends.

The rearrangement joins TRBV5-1 to TRBJ2-3; D call uncertain. Germline V gives CDR1 SGHRS, CDR2 YFSETQ. The CDR3 runs 15 residues. The V gene lost 4 bases and the J gene lost 0 bases, with 12 bases spanning the gap. CDR3 in DNA: TGCGCCAGCAGCACCGGTGGGGTTAGCACAGATACGCAGTATTTT. Translation gives CASSTGGVSTDTQYF.

This clonotype was seen a single time. The genes are TRBV11-2 and TRBJ2-4; D may be TRBD1 (6 bases). Trimming cost V 4 bases and J 1 base, with 11 bases left between them. Germline V gives CDR1 SGHAT, CDR2 FQNNGV. This CDR3 has 15 residues. The chain's CDR3 is CASSSERGAKNIQYF. The DNA for the CDR3 is TGTGCCAGCAGCTCCGAAAGGGGGGCCAAAAACATTCAGTACTTC.

This sequence joins TRBV7-6 and TRBJ1-6; D unresolved. The V gene lost 0 bases and the J gene lost 5 bases, with 14 bases spanning the gap. The CDR3 has 17 residues. Germline V gene data show CDR1 as SGHVS and CDR2 as FNYEAQ. This chain's CDR3 is CASSLAEMTFDNSPLHF. Here the CDR3 DNA reads TGTGCCAGCAGCTTAGCCGAGATGACATTCGATAATTCACCCCTCCACTTT. Using reference TRBV7-6 and TRBJ1-6 for the parts outside the CDR3, the full variable domain is GAGVSQSPRYKVTKRGQDVALRCDPISGHVSLYWYRQALGQGPEFLTYFNYEAQQDKSGLPNDRFSAERPEGSISTLTIQRTEQRDSAMYRCASSLAEMTFDNSPLHFGNGTRLTVT.

The chain joins TRBV20-1 to TRBJ1-5; D not certain. The CDR3 covers 15 residues. Germline V gene lookup returns CDR1 DFQATT and CDR2 SNEGSKA (reference sequence). V lost 1 base, J lost 5 bases, and 15 bases lay in between. The CDR3 loop is CSARGPKSPHQPQHF. The CDR3 nucleotides read TGCAGTGCTAGAGGTCCCAAATCCCCGCATCAGCCCCAGCATTTT.

This clonotype was found a few times. The rearrangement uses TRBV20-1 and TRBJ2-3, with D perhaps matching TRBD1 (5 bases). The CDR3 covers 16 residues. Trimming removed 5 bases at V and 2 bases at J, with 20 bases between. Germline CDR1 is DFQATT and CDR2 is SNEGSKA (reference sequence). CDR3 in DNA: TGCAGTGCTCCAACGACAGTCCCAACTTCCACAGATACGCAGTATTTT. It yields the protein CSAPTTVPTSTDTQYF.

The gene calls are TRBV20-1 and TRBJ2-5, with TRBD2 matching 9 bases. This CDR3 contains 15 residues. The junction had 8 bases not matched to a gene; V was cut back by 0 bases and J by 6 bases. CDR1 is DFQATT and CDR2 is SNEGSKA in the germline V gene (reference sequence). CDR3 loop: CSARDPARGGQTQYF. The CDR3 DNA follows: TGCAGTGCTAGAGATCCTGCGCGGGGGGGACAGACCCAGTACTTC.

DNA for the CDR3: TGTGCCAGCAGCCCAGGAAGCGGTGGACTAGCGGGACCCGAGGAAGAGACCCAGTACTTC. Protein sequence: CASSPGSGGLAGPEEETQYF. This chain connects TRBV7-2 to TRBJ2-5; 12 nucleotides match TRBD2. The CDR3 runs to 20 residues. CDR1 is SGHTA, CDR2 FQGNSA, per germline. Trimming took 5 bases from V and 3 from J; bases not matched to a gene: 19.

The V and J genes are TRBV2 and TRBJ1-1; D is perhaps TRBD1 (5 bases). Per germline, CDR1 SNHLY and CDR2 FYNNEI. This CDR3 comprises 15 residues. V lost 8 bases and J 3 bases, leaving 19 bases between the germline ends. In DNA, the CDR3 is TGTGCCAGCCGAAACCAACAGGTCATGGACACTGAAGCTTTCTTT. Encoded protein: CASRNQQVMDTEAFF.

This chain links TRBV28 with TRBJ1-5; D remains ambiguous. Germline CDR1 reads MDHEN; CDR2 reads SYDVKM. The CDR3 length is 14 residues. Trimming cost V 3 bases and J 0 bases, with 6 bases left between them. CDR3: CASSFGISNQPQHF. CDR3 DNA: TGTGCCAGCAGTTTTGGTATTAGCAATCAGCCCCAGCATTTT.

This clonotype was detected only a few times. The rearrangement uses TRBV6-1 and TRBJ2-7; 7 bases line up with TRBD2. The CDR3 covers 16 residues. With V trimmed by 0 bases and J by 3 bases, 8 bases remained unmatched. The germline CDR1 and CDR2 sequences are MNHNS and SASEGT. DNA for the CDR3: TGTGCCAGCAGTGAAGCGCGGGGAGGGGAGCTCTACGAGCAGTACTTC. Amino acids: CASSEARGGELYEQYF.

The V and J genes are TRBV28 and TRBJ1-1; 8 bases fit TRBD1. The V gene's germline CDR1 is MDHEN and CDR2 SYDVKM. V lost 7 bases and J lost 5; bases outside the gene matches: 9. CDR3 length: 14 residues. DNA of the CDR3: TGTGCCAGCAAAACAGGGGGAAGTGGAACTGAAGCTTTCTTT. Amino acid sequence: CASKTGGSGTEAFF.

This clonotype was seen more than once but under ten times. This chain uses TRBV20-1 with TRBJ1-2; D unclear. The germline V gene has CDR1 DFQATT and CDR2 SNEGSKA (reference sequence). The CDR3 covers 13 residues. Trimming removed 2 bases from V and 3 bases from J, with 10 bases in between. For the CDR3, the DNA is TGCAGTGCTAGATTCAGGATCGACTATGGCTACACCTTC. Translated: CSARFRIDYGYTF.

A few counts support this clonotype. This rearrangement joins TRBV7-2 to TRBJ1-2; D is undetermined. Trimming took off 0 bases at V and 4 bases at J, with 9 bases between the two ends. CDR1 and CDR2 (germline): SGHTA, FQGNSA. The CDR3 sequence is 14 residues long. The CDR3 region has the DNA TGTGCCAGCAGCTTAGCATACGGGAGCTATGGCTACACCTTC. As protein: CASSLAYGSYGYTF.

This clonotype was counted between two and nine times. The gene calls are TRBV11-3 and TRBJ1-1, with D unresolved. CDR3 length equals 12 residues. Germline CDR1 SGHNT, CDR2 YENEEA. The V and J ends lost 0 bases and 9 bases respectively, with 8 bases between them. CDR3 in DNA: TGTGCCAGCAGCTTAGACTCCACCCAAGCTTTCTTT. Its translation: CASSLDSTQAFF.

This clonotype appeared a single time. One end of the junction fails to match germline, which may point to a read error. This sequence joins TRBV10-2 and TRBJ1-1; D call uncertain. The CDR3 consists of 11 residues. The V gene's germline CDR1 is WSHSY and CDR2 SAAADI. For the CDR3, the DNA is TGCGCCAGCAGTAAGTCTACTGAAGCTTTCTTT. It yields the protein CASSKSTEAFF.

This chain joins TRBV10-1 and TRBJ1-3; possibly TRBD1 for D (5 bases). The CDR3 is made up of 16 amino acids. Germline V lookup: CDR1 WNHNN, CDR2 SYGVQD (reference sequence). Trimming stripped 5 bases from V and 4 bases from J, with 18 bases between. The CDR3 is CASSLDTYLGGNTIYF. The CDR3 DNA sequence: TGCGCCAGCAGTCTGGACACCTACCTGGGAGGAAACACCATATATTTT.

The chain couples TRBV6-1 to TRBJ1-5; D is uncertain. Germline CDR1 and CDR2: MNHNS and SASEGT. CDR3 length: 14 amino acids. Trimming stripped 7 bases from V and 4 bases from J, with 14 bases between. The CDR3 nucleotides are TGTGCCAGCAAGGATACCGAACGTAATCAGCCCCAGCATTTT. It yields the protein CASKDTERNQPQHF.

This clonotype has more than one count but fewer than ten. V gene TRBV6-5 combines with J gene TRBJ1-5; D remains ambiguous. Germline V gene sequence: CDR1 MNHEY, CDR2 SVGAGI. The V end lost 0 bases, the J end lost 1 base, and 13 bases lay between the germline ends. The CDR3 loop spans 17 amino acids. The CDR3 spells CASSYSSPKGSNQPQHF. The CDR3 nucleotides read TGTGCCAGCAGTTACTCATCCCCTAAAGGGAGCAATCAGCCCCAGCATTTT.

This clonotype was counted a few times. The chain joins TRBV5-4 to TRBJ2-5; the D gene could be TRBD1 or TRBD2 (5 bases each). The CDR3 is 13 amino acids. CDR1 is SGHNT, CDR2 YYREEE, per germline (reference sequence). Trimming stripped 10 bases from V and 4 bases from J, with 17 bases between. CDR3 region: CAVSRDPRETQYF. The CDR3 region has the DNA TGTGCCGTCTCCCGGGACCCCCGAGAGACCCAGTACTTC.

The genes are TRBV6-5 and TRBJ1-1; 8 bases are a match to TRBD1. CDR1 is MNHEY, CDR2 SVGAGI, per germline. V lost 4 bases to trimming and J lost 8 bases; unmatched junction nucleotides: 9. The length of the CDR3 is 14 residues. The CDR3 loop is CASSSDRAPGEAFF. The DNA for the CDR3 is TGTGCCAGCAGTTCGGACAGGGCCCCTGGGGAAGCTTTCTTT.

The sample holds a few counts of this clonotype. The chain joins TRBV20-1 to TRBJ1-6; the match to TRBD1 covers 7 bases. This CDR3 is 17 amino acids long. Germline CDR1 reads DFQATT; CDR2 reads SNEGSKA (reference sequence). The J segment lost 6 bases and the V segment lost 5 bases, leaving 16 bases of the junction unmatched. The CDR3, as DNA: TGCAGTGCTGCCCCGGGACAGTTGGGGTATTTTAATTCACCCCTCCACTTT. Amino acids: CSAAPGQLGYFNSPLHF.

The V call is TRBV7-9, the J call TRBJ2-7, with 9 bases aligning to TRBD1. CDR1 and CDR2 (germline): SEHNR, FQNEAQ (reference sequence). The ends lost 0 bases at V and 6 bases at J; junction bases unmatched: 3. CDR3 length: 14 amino acids. CDR3 region: CASSLATGGGEQYF. CDR3 coding DNA: TGTGCCAGCAGCTTAGCCACAGGGGGCGGCGAGCAGTACTTC.

The chain uses TRBV9 and TRBJ1-2; 8 nucleotides match TRBD1. Trimming removed 0 bases from V and 7 bases from J; junction bases left unmatched: 8. CDR1 is SGDLS, CDR2 YYNGEE, per germline. CDR3 length equals 15 residues. The CDR3 here is CASSVEPGGTFGYTF. The CDR3 region has the DNA TGTGCCAGCAGCGTAGAACCAGGGGGCACTTTTGGCTACACCTTC.

V is TRBV12-3 or TRBV12-4 and J is TRBJ1-1, with no clear D. The V end was cut by 2 bases, the J end by 3 bases, with 7 bases between. This CDR3 is 13 amino acids long. This CDR3 reads CASSLSGDTEAFF. The CDR3 DNA reads as TGTGCCAGCAGTTTATCGGGAGACACTGAAGCTTTCTTT.

There are a few counts of this clonotype. V usage is TRBV7-9 and J usage is TRBJ2-5; 9 bases are a match to TRBD1. In germline, CDR1 is SEHNR, CDR2 FQNEAQ (reference sequence). CDR3 length equals 14 residues. The ends lost 6 bases at V and 3 bases at J; junction bases unmatched: 5. The DNA of the CDR3 is TGTGCCAGCAGGGGTCGGACAGGGGAAGAGACCCAGTACTTC. Protein: CASRGRTGEETQYF.